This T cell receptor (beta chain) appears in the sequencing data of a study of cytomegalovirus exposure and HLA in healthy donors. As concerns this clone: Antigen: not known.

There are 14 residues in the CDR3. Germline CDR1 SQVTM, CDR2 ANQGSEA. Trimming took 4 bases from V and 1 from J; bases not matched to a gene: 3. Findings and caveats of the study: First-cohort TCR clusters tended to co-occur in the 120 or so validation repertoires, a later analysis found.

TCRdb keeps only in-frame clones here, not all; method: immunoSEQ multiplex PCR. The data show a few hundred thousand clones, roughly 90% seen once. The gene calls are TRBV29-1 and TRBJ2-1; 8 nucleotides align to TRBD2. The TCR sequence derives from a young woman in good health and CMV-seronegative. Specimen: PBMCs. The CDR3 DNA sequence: TGCAGCGTTGGGCGGGGGGTATCCTACAATGAGCAGTTCTTC. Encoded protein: CSVGRGVSYNEQFF.